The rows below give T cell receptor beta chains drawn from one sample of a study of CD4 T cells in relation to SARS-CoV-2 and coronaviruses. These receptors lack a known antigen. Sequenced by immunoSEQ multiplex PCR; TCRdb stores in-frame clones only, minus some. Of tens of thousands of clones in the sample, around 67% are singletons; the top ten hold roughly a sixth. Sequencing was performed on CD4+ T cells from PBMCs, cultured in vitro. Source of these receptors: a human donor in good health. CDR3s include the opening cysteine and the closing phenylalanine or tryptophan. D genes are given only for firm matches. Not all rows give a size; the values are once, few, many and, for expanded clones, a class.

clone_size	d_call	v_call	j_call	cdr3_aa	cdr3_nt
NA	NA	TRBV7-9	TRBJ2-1	CASSSPYNEQFF	TGTGCCAGCAGCAGTCCCTACAATGAGCAGTTCTTC
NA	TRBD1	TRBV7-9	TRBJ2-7	CASINAGQASYEQYF	TGTGCCAGCATCAACGCGGGACAGGCCTCCTACGAGCAGTACTTC
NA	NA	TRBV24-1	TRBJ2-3	CATSDWERTQYF	TGTGCCACCAGTGATTGGGAGAGGACGCAGTATTTT
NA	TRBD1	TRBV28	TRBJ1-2	CASRTTGRNGYTF	TGTGCCAGCAGGACGACAGGGCGAAATGGCTACACCTTC
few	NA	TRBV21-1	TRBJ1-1	CASSKTEAEAFF	TGTGCCAGCAGTAAAACTGAGGCTGAAGCTTTCTTT
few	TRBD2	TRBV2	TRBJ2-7	CASSRLGLAGYEQYF	TGTGCCAGCAGTCGATTGGGACTAGCGGGCTACGAGCAGTACTTC
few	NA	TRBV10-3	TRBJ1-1	CAISGQLGTEAFF	TGTGCCATCAGCGGACAGCTGGGGACTGAAGCTTTCTTT
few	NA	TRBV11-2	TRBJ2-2	CASSLGSAGELFF	TGTGCCAGCAGCTTGGGATCCGCCGGGGAGCTGTTTTTT
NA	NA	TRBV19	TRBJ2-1	CASSIVGNEQFF	TGTGCCAGTAGTATTGTCGGCAATGAGCAGTTCTTC
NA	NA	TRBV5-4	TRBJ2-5	CASNSGGSQETQYF	TGTGCCAGCAACAGTGGGGGCAGCCAAGAGACCCAGTACTTC
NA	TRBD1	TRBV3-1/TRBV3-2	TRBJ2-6	CASSRDRSNSGANVLTF	TGTGCCAGCAGTCGGGACAGGAGTAACTCTGGGGCCAACGTCCTGACTTTC
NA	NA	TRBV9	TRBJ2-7	CASSVGSQSGYEQYF	TGTGCCAGCAGCGTAGGATCCCAGTCGGGCTACGAGCAGTACTTC
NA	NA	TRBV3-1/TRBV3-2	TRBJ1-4	CASSQGTNEKLFF	TGTGCCAGCAGCCAAGGCACTAATGAAAAACTGTTTTTT
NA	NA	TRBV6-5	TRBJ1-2	CASTLTAREGYTF	TGTGCCAGCACTCTGACGGCTCGGGAAGGCTACACCTTC
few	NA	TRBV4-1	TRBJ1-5	CASSHVDQPQHF	TGCGCCAGCAGCCACGTCGATCAGCCCCAGCATTTT
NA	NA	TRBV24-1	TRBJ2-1	CATSGYRGGNEQFF	TGTGCCACCAGTGGTTACAGGGGGGGCAATGAGCAGTTCTTC
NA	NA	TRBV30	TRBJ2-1	CAWSVGTYNEQFF	TGTGCCTGGAGTGTCGGGACATACAATGAGCAGTTCTTC
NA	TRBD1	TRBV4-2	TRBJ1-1	CASSRGTGRTFF	TGTGCCAGCAGCCGCGGGACAGGGAGGACTTTCTTT
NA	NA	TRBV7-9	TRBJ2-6	CASTVLLGVDSGANVLTF	TGTGCCAGCACCGTTCTGCTCGGTGTCGACTCTGGGGCCAACGTCCTGACTTTC
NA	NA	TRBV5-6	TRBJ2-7	CASSTGEDEQYF	TGTGCCAGCAGCACCGGGGAAGACGAGCAGTACTTC
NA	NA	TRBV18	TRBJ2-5	CASSPSGQETQYF	TGTGCCAGCTCACCTAGCGGCCAAGAGACCCAGTACTTC
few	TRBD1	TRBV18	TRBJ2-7	CASSPGTGSSYEQYF	TGTGCCAGCTCACCAGGGACAGGGAGCTCCTACGAGCAGTACTTC